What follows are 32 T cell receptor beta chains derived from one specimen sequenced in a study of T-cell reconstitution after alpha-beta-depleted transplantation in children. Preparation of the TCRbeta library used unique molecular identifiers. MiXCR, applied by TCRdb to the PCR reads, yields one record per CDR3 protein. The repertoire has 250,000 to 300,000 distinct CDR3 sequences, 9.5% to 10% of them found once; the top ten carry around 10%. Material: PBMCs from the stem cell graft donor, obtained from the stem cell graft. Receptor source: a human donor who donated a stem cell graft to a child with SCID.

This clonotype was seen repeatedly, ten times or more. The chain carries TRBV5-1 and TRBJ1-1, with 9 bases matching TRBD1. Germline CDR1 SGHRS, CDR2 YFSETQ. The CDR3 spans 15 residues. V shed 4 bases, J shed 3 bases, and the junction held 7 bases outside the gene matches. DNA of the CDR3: TGCGCCAGCAGCCGCGGGGACAGGGAGGACACTGAAGCTTTCTTT. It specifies CASSRGDREDTEAFF.

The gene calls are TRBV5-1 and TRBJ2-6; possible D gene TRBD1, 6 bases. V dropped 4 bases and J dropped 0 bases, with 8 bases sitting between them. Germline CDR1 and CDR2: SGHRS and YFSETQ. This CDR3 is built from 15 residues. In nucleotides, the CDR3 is TGCGCCAGCAGCACGGACAGCTCTGGGGCCAACGTCCTGACTTTC. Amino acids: CASSTDSSGANVLTF.

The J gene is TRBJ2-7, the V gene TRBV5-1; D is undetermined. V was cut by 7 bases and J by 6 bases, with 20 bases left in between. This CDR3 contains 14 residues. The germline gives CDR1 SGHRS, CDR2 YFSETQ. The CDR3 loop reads CASGRRGPFLEQYF. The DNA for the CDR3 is TGCGCCAGCGGCCGCCGTGGACCTTTCCTCGAGCAGTACTTC. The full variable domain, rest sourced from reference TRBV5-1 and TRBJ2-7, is KAGVTQTPRYLIKTRGQQVTLSCSPISGHRSVSWYQQTPGQGLQFLFEYFSETQRNKGNFPGRFSGRQFSNSRSEMNVSTLELGDSALYLCASGRRGPFLEQYFGPGTRLTVT.

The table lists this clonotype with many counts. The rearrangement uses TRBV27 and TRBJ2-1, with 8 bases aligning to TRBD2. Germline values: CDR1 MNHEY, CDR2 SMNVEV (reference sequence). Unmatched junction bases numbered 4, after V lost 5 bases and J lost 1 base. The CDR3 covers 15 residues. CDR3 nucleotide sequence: TGTGCCAGCAGTGTAGCGGGGCCGTCCTACAATGAGCAGTTCTTC. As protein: CASSVAGPSYNEQFF.

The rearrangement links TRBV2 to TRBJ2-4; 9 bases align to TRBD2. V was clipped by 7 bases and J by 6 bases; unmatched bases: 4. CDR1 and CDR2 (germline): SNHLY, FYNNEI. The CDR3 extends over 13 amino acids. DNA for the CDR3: TGTGCCAGCACGGGACTAGCCCTAAACATTCAGTACTTC. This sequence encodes CASTGLALNIQYF.

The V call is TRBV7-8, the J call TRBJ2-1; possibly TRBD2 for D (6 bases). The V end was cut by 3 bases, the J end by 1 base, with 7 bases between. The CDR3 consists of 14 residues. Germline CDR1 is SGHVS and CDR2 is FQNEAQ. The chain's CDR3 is CASSLDYSYNEQFF. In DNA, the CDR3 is TGTGCCAGCAGCTTGGACTATTCCTACAATGAGCAGTTCTTC.

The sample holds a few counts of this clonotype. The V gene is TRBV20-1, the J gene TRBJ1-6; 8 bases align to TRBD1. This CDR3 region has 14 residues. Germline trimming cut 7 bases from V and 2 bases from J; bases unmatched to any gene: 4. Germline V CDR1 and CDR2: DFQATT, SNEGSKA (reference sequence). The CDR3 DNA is TGCAGTGTACCGACAGGGGCCTATAATTCACCCCTCCACTTT. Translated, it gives CSVPTGAYNSPLHF.

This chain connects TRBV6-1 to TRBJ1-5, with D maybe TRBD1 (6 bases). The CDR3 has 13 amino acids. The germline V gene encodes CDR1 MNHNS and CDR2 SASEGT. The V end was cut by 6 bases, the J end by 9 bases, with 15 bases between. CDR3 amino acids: CASSLGGAGPQHF. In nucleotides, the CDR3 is TGTGCCAGCAGCCTGGGGGGGGCAGGGCCCCAGCATTTT.

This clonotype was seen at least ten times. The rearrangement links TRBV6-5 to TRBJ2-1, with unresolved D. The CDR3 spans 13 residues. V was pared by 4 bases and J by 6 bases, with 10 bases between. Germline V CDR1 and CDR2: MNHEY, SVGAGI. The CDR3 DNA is TGTGCCAGCAGTTTGAGCAGTATCAATGAGCAGTTCTTC. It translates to CASSLSSINEQFF.

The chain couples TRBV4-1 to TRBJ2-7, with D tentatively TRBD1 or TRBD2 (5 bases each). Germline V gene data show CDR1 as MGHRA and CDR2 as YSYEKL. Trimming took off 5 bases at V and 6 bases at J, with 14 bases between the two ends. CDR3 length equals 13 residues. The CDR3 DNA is TGCGCCAGCAGCTACGGGGCAGACCGCGAGCAGTACTTC. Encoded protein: CASSYGADREQYF.

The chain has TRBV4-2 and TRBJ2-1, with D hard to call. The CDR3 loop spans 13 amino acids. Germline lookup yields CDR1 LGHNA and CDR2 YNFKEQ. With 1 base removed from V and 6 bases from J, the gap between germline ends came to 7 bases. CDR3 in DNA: TGTGCCAGCAGCCAAGGATTACCCAATGAGCAGTTCTTC. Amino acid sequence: CASSQGLPNEQFF.

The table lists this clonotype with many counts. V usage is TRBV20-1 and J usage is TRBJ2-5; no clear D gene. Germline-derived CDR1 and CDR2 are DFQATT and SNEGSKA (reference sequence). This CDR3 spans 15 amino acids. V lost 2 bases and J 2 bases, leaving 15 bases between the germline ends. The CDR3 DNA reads TGCAGTGCTAGAATTGCGTCACCACCACAAGAGACCCAGTACTTC. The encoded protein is CSARIASPPQETQYF.

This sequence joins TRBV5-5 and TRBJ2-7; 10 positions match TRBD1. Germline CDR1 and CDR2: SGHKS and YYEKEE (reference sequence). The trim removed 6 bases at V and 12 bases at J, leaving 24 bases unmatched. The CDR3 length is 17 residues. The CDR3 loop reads CASNLWASRGQGSPLYF. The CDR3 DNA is TGTGCCAGCAACTTATGGGCAAGTCGGGGACAGGGGTCTCCACTGTACTTC.

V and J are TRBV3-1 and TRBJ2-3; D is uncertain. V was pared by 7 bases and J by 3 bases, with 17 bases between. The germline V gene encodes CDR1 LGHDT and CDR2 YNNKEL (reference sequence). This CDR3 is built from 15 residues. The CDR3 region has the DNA TGTGCCAGCACCAAAGAGGTCCCTTGGACAGATACGCAGTATTTT. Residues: CASTKEVPWTDTQYF.

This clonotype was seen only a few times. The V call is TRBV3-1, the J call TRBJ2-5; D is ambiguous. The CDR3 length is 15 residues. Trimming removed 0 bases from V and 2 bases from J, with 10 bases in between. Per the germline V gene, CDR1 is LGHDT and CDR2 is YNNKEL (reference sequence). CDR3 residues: CASSQEWATQETQYF. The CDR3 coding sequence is TGTGCCAGCAGCCAAGAGTGGGCAACACAAGAGACCCAGTACTTC.

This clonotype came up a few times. The CDR3 region has the DNA TGTGCCAGCAGCTGGGTCCGCACAGATACGCAGTATTTT. Translating gives CASSWVRTDTQYF. The rearrangement joins TRBV5-5 to TRBJ2-3; no definite D call. V was cut by 3 bases and J by 1 base, with 6 bases left in between. The germline gives CDR1 SGHKS, CDR2 YYEKEE (reference sequence). The CDR3 is 13 residues long.

The CDR3 loop is CASSPELAVNEQFF. CDR3 DNA: TGTGCCAGCAGCCCAGAGCTAGCGGTCAATGAGCAGTTCTTC. The chain is built from TRBV7-9 and TRBJ2-1; 7 nucleotides align to TRBD2. The CDR3 has 14 amino acids. The V and J ends lost 5 bases and 6 bases, in that order; junction bases with no gene match: 7. Germline V lookup: CDR1 SEHNR, CDR2 FQNEAQ (reference sequence).

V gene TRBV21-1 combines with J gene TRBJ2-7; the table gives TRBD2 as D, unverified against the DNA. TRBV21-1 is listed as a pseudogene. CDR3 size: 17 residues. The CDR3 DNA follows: TGTGCCAGCAGCAAAGCGGGTTCGGACAGCGGGATGTACGAGCAGTACTTC. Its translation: CASSKAGSDSGMYEQYF.

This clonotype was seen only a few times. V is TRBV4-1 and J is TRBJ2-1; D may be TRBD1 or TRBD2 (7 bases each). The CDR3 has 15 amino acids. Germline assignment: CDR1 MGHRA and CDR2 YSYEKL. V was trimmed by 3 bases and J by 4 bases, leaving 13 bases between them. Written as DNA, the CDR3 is TGCGCCAGCAGCCAGGGGGGGACAGAATACAATGAGCAGTTCTTC. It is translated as CASSQGGTEYNEQFF.

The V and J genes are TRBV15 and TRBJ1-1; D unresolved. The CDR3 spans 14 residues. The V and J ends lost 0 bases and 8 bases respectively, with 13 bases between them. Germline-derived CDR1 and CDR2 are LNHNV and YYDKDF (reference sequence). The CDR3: CATSRDLGVPEAFF. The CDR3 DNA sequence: TGTGCCACCAGCAGAGACCTCGGGGTCCCCGAAGCTTTCTTT.

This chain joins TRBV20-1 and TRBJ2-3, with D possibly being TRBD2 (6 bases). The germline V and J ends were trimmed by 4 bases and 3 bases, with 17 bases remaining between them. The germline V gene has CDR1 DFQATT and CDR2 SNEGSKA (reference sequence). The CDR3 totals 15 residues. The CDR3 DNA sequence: TGCAGTGCTATGGGGACTGCTGGGGGAACAGATACGCAGTATTTT. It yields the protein CSAMGTAGGTDTQYF.

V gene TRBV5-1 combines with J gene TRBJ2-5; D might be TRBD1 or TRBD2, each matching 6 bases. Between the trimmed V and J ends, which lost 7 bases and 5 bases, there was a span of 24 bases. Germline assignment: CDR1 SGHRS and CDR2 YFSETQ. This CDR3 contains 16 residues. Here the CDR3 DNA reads TGCGCCAGCGCTCGATCACAGGGTAGAGGGAGGGAGACCCAGTACTTC. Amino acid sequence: CASARSQGRGRETQYF.

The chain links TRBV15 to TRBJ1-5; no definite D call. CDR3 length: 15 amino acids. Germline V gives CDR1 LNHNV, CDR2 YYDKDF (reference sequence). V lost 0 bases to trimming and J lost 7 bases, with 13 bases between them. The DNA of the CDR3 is TGTGCCACCAGCAGAGACTTCGTAATGGTGCAGCCCCAGCATTTT. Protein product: CATSRDFVMVQPQHF.

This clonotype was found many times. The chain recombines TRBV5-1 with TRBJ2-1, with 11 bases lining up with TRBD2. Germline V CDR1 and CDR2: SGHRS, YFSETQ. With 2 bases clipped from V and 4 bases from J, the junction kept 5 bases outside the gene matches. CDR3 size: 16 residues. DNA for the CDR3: TGCGCCAGCAGCTTCTCTAGCGGGGGGCCTTACAATGAGCAGTTCTTC. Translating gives CASSFSSGGPYNEQFF. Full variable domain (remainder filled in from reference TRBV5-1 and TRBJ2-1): KAGVTQTPRYLIKTRGQQVTLSCSPISGHRSVSWYQQTPGQGLQFLFEYFSETQRNKGNFPGRFSGRQFSNSRSEMNVSTLELGDSALYLCASSFSSGGPYNEQFFGPGTRLTVL.

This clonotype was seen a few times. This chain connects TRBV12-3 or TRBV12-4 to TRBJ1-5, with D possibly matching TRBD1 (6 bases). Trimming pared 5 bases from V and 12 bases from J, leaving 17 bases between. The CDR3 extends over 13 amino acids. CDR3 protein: CASSQRTAWRQHF. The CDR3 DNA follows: TGTGCCAGCAGTCAAAGGACAGCGTGGCGCCAGCATTTT.

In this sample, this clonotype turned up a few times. In DNA, the CDR3 is TGTGCCAGCAGTTATGGGACTAGCACAGAGACCCAGTACTTC. As protein: CASSYGTSTETQYF. This rearrangement joins TRBV25-1 to TRBJ2-5; 9 bases are a match to TRBD2. The CDR3 runs 14 residues. Per germline, CDR1 MGHDK and CDR2 SYGVNS. With V trimmed by 5 bases and J by 4 bases, 5 bases remained unmatched.

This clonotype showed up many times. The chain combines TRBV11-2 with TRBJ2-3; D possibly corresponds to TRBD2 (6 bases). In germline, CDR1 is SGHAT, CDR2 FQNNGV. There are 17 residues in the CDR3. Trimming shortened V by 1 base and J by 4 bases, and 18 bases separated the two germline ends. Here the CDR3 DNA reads TGTGCCAGCAGCTTAGGACGGGGGTGGGCCAAATCAGATACGCAGTATTTT. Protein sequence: CASSLGRGWAKSDTQYF. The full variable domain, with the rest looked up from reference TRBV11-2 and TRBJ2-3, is EAGVAQSPRYKIIEKRQSVAFWCNPISGHATLYWYQQILGQGPKLLIQFQNNGVVDDSQLPKDRFSAERLKGVDSTLKIQPAKLEDSAVYLCASSLGRGWAKSDTQYFGPGTRLTVL.

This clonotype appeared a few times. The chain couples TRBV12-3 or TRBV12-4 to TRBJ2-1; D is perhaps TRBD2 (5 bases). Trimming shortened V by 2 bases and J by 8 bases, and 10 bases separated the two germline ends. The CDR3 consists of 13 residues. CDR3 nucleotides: TGTGCCAGCAGTTTATCCACTAGGGATGAGCAGTTCTTC. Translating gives CASSLSTRDEQFF.

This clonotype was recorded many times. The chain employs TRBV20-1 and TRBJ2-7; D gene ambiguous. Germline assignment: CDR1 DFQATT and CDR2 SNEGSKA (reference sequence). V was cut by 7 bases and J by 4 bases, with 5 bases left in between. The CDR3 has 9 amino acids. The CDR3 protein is CSGFYEQYF. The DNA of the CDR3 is TGCAGTGGCTTTTACGAGCAGTACTTC.

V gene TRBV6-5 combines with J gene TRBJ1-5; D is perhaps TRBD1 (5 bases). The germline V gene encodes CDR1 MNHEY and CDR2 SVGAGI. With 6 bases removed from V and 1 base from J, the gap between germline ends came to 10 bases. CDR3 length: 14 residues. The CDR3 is CASRTGGSNQPQHF. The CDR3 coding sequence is TGTGCCAGCAGAACGGGGGGAAGCAATCAGCCCCAGCATTTT.

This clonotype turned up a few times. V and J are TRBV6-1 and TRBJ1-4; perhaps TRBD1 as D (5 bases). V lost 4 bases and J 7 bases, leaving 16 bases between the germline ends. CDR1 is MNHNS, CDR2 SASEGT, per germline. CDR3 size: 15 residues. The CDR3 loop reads CASSVSRVGGEKLFF. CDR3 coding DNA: TGTGCCAGCAGTGTCTCCAGGGTGGGCGGTGAAAAACTGTTTTTT.

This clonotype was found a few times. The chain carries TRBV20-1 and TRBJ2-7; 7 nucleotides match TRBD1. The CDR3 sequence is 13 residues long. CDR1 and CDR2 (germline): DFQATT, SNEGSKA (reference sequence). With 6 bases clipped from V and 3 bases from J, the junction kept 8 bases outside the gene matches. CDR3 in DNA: TGCAGTGCCAGGAGACAGGGTGTCTACGAGCAGTACTTC. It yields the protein CSARRQGVYEQYF.